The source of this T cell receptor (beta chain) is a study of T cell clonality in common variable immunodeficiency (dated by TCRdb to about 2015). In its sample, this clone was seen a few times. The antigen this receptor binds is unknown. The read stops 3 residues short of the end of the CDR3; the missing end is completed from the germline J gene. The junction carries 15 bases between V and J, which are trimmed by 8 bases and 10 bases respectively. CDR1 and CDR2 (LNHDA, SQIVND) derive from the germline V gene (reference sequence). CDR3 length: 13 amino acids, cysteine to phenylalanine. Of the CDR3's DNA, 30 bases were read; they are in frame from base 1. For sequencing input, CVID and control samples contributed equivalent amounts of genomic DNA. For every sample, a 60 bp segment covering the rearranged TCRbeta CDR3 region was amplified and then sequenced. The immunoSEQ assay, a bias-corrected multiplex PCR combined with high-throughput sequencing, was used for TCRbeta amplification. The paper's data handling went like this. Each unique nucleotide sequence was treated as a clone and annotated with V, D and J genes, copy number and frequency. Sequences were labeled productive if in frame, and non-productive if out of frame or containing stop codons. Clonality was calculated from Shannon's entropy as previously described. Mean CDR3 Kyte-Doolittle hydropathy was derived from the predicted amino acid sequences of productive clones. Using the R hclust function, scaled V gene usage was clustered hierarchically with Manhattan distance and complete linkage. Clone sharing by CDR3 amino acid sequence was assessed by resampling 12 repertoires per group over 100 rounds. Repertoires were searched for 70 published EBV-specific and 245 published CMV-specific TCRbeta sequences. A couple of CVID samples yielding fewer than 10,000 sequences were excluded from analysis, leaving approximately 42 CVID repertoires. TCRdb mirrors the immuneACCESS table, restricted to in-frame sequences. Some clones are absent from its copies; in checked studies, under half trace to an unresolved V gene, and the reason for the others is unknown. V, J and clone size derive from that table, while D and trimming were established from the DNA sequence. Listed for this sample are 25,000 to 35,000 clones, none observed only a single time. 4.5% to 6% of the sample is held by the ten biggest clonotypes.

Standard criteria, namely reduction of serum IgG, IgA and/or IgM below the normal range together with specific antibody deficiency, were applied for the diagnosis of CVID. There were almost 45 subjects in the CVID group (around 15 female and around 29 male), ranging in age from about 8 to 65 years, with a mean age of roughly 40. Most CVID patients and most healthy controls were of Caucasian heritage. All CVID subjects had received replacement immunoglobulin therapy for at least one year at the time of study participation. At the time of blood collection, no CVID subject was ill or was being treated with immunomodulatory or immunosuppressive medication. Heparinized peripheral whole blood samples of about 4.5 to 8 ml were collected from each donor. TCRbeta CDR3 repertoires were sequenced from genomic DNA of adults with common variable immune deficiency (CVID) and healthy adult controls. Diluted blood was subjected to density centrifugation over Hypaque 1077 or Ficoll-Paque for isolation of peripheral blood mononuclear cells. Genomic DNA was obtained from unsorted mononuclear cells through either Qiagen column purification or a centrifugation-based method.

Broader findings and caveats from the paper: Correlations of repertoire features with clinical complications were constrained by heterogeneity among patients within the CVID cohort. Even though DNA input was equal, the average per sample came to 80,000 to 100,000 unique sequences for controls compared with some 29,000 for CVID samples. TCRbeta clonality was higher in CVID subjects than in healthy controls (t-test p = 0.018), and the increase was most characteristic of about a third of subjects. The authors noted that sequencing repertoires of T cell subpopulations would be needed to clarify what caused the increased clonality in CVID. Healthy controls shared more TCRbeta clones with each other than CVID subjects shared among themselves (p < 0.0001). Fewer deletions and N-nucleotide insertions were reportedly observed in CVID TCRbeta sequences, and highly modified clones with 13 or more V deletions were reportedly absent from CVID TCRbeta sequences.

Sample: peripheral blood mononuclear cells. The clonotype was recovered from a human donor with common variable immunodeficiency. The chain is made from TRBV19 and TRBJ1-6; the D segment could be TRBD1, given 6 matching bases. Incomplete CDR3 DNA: TGTGCCAGTTCCAGGGGCGGGCAGTCACCC. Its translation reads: CASSRGGQSP. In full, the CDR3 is CASSRGGQSPLHF.